This T cell receptor beta chain came from a study of blood T cell repertoires in COVID-19. In its sample, this clone was seen once. Germline CDR1 and CDR2: SNHLY and FYNNEI. The J segment lost 7 bases and the V segment lost 5 bases, leaving 10 bases of the junction unmatched. This CDR3 contains 15 residues. Sequencing was performed with immunoSEQ multiplex PCR; in TCRdb, only in-frame clones are kept and a portion is missing. This sample has 100,000 to 150,000 clones; approximately 68% occur once, and the top ten carry under 2.5%. The clonotype comes from a woman aged 70 to 79 with acute or convalescent COVID-19. This chain uses TRBV2 with TRBJ2-7; 11 bases are a match to TRBD2. The sample comprised peripheral blood. The CDR3 region has the DNA TGTGCCAGCAGTAAGACAATTAGACTAGCGGGGGAGCAGTACTTC. The encoded protein is CASSKTIRLAGEQYF.